This T cell receptor (beta chain) was captured in a study of post-analysis software for immune sequencing data. Study-wide results and caveats: TRBV segments more frequent in patients than in controls numbered five and included TRBV5-6, TRBV5-1 and TRBV20-1.

On this clonotype: Its antigen is not known.

Trimming removed 2 bases from V and 1 base from J, with 12 bases in between. Germline V gene sequence: CDR1 MGHRA, CDR2 YSYEKL. The CDR3 contains 16 residues. TCR beta cDNA libraries had unique molecular identifiers. TCRdb used MiXCR to reprocess the PCR reads, holding one entry per CDR3 protein. The data contain around 700,000 distinct CDR3 sequences, 55% to 60% of them singletons. Material for sequencing was blood. The chain combines TRBV4-1 with TRBJ2-1; unclear D gene. The origin of this receptor is a girl aged 2-10 years with multiple sclerosis. The CDR3 protein is CASSQPGRRSYNEQFF. CDR3 coding DNA: TGCGCCAGCAGCCAACCTGGAAGAAGGTCCTACAATGAGCAGTTCTTC.